Listed below are T cell receptor beta chains from one sample, sequenced in a study of blood T cell repertoires in COVID-19. Profiled with immunoSEQ multiplex PCR; TCRdb holds only in-frame clones, not every one. The sample has more than 95,000 clones, 84% seen once; the top ten hold about 11%. Sequences were obtained from peripheral blood. These receptors all stem from a human donor in a cohort sampled during active COVID-19. Both conserved end residues are part of each CDR3. The order of the fields is V gene, J gene, CDR3 length, CDR3 protein.

V: TRBV7-2; J: TRBJ1-1; length: 15; CDR3: CASSARDRIYPEAFF
V: TRBV29-1; J: TRBJ2-1; length: 16; CDR3: CSVPGTSGGRYNEQFF
V: TRBV6-5; J: TRBJ1-3; length: 11; CDR3: CASTLGNTIYF
V: TRBV9; J: TRBJ2-5; length: 15; CDR3: CASSLSPQDQETQYF
V: TRBV5-1; J: TRBJ1-1; length: 16; CDR3: CASRSGTGATNTEAFF
V: TRBV6-6; J: TRBJ2-1; length: 12; CDR3: CASRSGGNEQFF
V: TRBV6-2/TRBV6-3; J: TRBJ1-2; length: 12; CDR3: CASTPDSYGYTF
V: TRBV2; J: TRBJ2-3; length: 15; CDR3: CASSPGLGGADTQYF
V: TRBV5-1; J: TRBJ2-1; length: 15; CDR3: CASSLPQLPYNEQFF
V: TRBV15; J: TRBJ1-1; length: 15; CDR3: CATSREIGRNTEAFF
V: TRBV5-4; J: TRBJ2-1; length: 14; CDR3: CASSRGGRGNEQFF
V: TRBV28; J: TRBJ2-2; length: 15; CDR3: CASSLSFSRTGELFF
V: TRBV18; J: TRBJ2-6; length: 16; CDR3: CASSPAGHSGANVLTF
V: TRBV19; J: TRBJ1-1; length: 14; CDR3: CASRPDRGNTEAFF
V: TRBV6-5; J: TRBJ1-2; length: 14; CDR3: CASNGRGTGYGYTF
V: TRBV14; J: TRBJ2-2; length: 14; CDR3: CASSQRHPVGELFF
V: TRBV6-6; J: TRBJ2-7; length: 16; CDR3: CASTQTSGGHSYEQYF
V: TRBV7-2; J: TRBJ2-5; length: 15; CDR3: CASSSPGLARETQYF
V: TRBV5-5; J: TRBJ1-2; length: 14; CDR3: CASSSGTRNYGYTF
V: TRBV9; J: TRBJ2-2; length: 13; CDR3: CASRKAGTGELFF
V: TRBV7-8; J: TRBJ1-1; length: 18; CDR3: CASSLSHRRQGMNTEAFF
V: TRBV19; J: TRBJ2-2; length: 16; CDR3: CASSRAGQGNTGELFF
V: TRBV6-5; J: TRBJ1-1; length: 14; CDR3: CASSYNTANTEAFF
V: TRBV5-1; J: TRBJ2-2; length: 15; CDR3: CASRPGTGGSGELFF
V: TRBV6-5; J: TRBJ1-4; length: 15; CDR3: CASSYQPTGNEKLFF
V: TRBV5-6; J: TRBJ1-5; length: 14; CDR3: CASSTRGAVQPQHF
V: TRBV5-6; J: TRBJ1-6; length: 13; CDR3: CASSEGAISPLHF
V: TRBV7-3; J: TRBJ2-3; length: 15; CDR3: CASSLSGGPPDTQYF